Shown below are 24 T cell receptor beta chains from a single sample sequenced in a study of blood T cell repertoires in COVID-19. The protocol was immunoSEQ multiplex PCR, while the TCRdb copy is restricted to in-frame clones and leaves out a portion. The data contain approximately 300,000 clones, over 70% of them singletons. The sample taken for sequencing was peripheral blood. The receptors originated from a woman aged 45-59 years with acute or convalescent COVID-19.

This clone has only one observation. The V and J genes are TRBV27 and TRBJ1-2; D may be TRBD1 (6 bases). Germline CDR1 is MNHEY and CDR2 is SMNVEV (reference sequence). This CDR3 comprises 14 residues. Trimming shortened V by 3 bases and J by 2 bases, and 10 bases separated the two germline ends. CDR3 nucleotide sequence: TGTGCCAGCAGTTTTGGACAGTTCAACTATGGCTACACCTTC. As protein: CASSFGQFNYGYTF.

V and J are TRBV10-2 and TRBJ1-2; perhaps TRBD1 as D (5 bases). Germline V gene data show CDR1 as WSHSY and CDR2 as SAAADI. The CDR3 totals 14 residues. Trimming cost V 0 bases and J 4 bases, with 9 bases left between them. The CDR3 is CASSESPTGYGYTF. CDR3 nucleotides: TGCGCCAGCAGTGAGTCCCCCACAGGCTATGGCTACACCTTC.

The chain employs TRBV29-1 and TRBJ2-1; 8 bases align to TRBD2. V shed 1 base, J shed 6 bases, and the junction held 2 bases outside the gene matches. Germline values: CDR1 SQVTM, CDR2 ANQGSEA. This CDR3 comprises 13 residues. The CDR3, as DNA: TGCAGCGTTGAAGGGGCGGGGGGCAATGAGCAGTTCTTC. Translation gives CSVEGAGGNEQFF.

The J gene is TRBJ1-2, the V gene TRBV10-3; 7 nucleotides line up with TRBD1. The CDR3 length is 16 residues. Germline assignment: CDR1 ENHRY and CDR2 SYGVKD. J was trimmed by 0 bases and V by 3 bases; bases with no gene match: 7. The CDR3 region is CAISDEAGGANYGYTF. CDR3 coding DNA: TGTGCCATCAGTGACGAGGCAGGGGGAGCTAACTATGGCTACACCTTC.

The rearrangement links TRBV29-1 to TRBJ2-5, with TRBD1 matching 10 bases. Trimming at V came to 6 bases and at J to 5 bases, leaving 3 bases not matched to a gene. Germline V CDR1 and CDR2: SQVTM, ANQGSEA. This CDR3 is built from 12 residues. The CDR3 loop reads CSVLGQGETQYF. The DNA for the CDR3 is TGCAGCGTGTTGGGACAGGGGGAGACCCAGTACTTC.

The gene calls are TRBV18 and TRBJ2-7; 9 bases map to TRBD1. Germline values: CDR1 KGHSH, CDR2 LQKENI. V was pared by 3 bases and J by 5 bases, with 8 bases of the junction left unmatched. The CDR3 spans 15 residues. CDR3 amino acids: CASSPSRDRENEQYF. Written as DNA, the CDR3 is TGTGCCAGCTCACCGAGCCGGGACAGGGAGAACGAGCAGTACTTC. The whole variable domain, filled in from reference TRBV18 and TRBJ2-7, reads NAGVMQNPRHLVRRRGQEARLRCSPMKGHSHVYWYRQLPEEGLKFMVYLQKENIIDESGMPKERFSAEFPKEGPSILRIQQVVRGDSAAYFCASSPSRDRENEQYFGPGTRLTVT.

The CDR3 loop reads CASSQVGGGNSPLHF. CDR3 coding DNA: TGTGCCAGCAGCCAAGTGGGGGGGGGTAATTCACCCCTCCACTTT. V usage is TRBV3-1 (or the pseudogene TRBV3-2) and J usage is TRBJ1-6; D perhaps matches TRBD1 (5 bases). Germline-derived CDR1 and CDR2 are LGHDT and YNNKEL (reference sequence). V was clipped by 1 base and J by 6 bases, with 10 bases between them. This CDR3 is 15 amino acids long.

V gene TRBV19 combines with J gene TRBJ1-4; tentatively, D is TRBD1 (6 bases). The germline V and J ends were trimmed by 6 bases and 4 bases, with 15 bases remaining between them. This CDR3 spans 15 amino acids. Per germline, CDR1 LNHDA and CDR2 SQIVND (reference sequence). CDR3 protein: CASSYNGQFNEKLFF. CDR3 nucleotide sequence: TGTGCCAGTAGCTACAACGGACAGTTTAATGAAAAACTGTTTTTT.

The chain is built from TRBV11-1 and TRBJ2-5; 8 nucleotides agree with TRBD2. Germline CDR1 is SGHAT and CDR2 is FQDESV (reference sequence). The trim removed 2 bases at V and 5 bases at J, leaving 7 bases unmatched. This CDR3 comprises 15 residues. Here the CDR3 reads CASSLFQGGGETQYF. The CDR3 DNA reads as TGTGCCAGCAGCTTATTTCAGGGCGGGGGGGAGACCCAGTACTTC.

V usage is TRBV12-5 and J usage is TRBJ1-2, with 8 bases identical to TRBD1. Germline V CDR1 and CDR2: LGHNT, FRNRAP. CDR3 length equals 13 residues. The junction had 7 bases not matched to a gene; V was cut back by 5 bases and J by 8 bases. CDR3 residues: CASGLRTGLGYTF. The CDR3, as DNA: TGTGCTAGTGGTCTCCGGACAGGGCTGGGCTACACCTTC.

This chain uses TRBV6-6 with TRBJ1-6; perhaps TRBD1 as D (5 bases). The germline V gene encodes CDR1 MNHNY and CDR2 SVGAGI (reference sequence). V was shortened by 7 bases and J by 9 bases, with 16 bases between the two germline ends. The CDR3 is 14 amino acids. This chain's CDR3 is CASTPTTGGSPLHF. CDR3 nucleotide sequence: TGTGCCAGCACCCCGACAACGGGGGGTTCACCCCTCCACTTT.

V is TRBV2 and J is TRBJ2-3; 9 bases match TRBD2. The CDR3 runs to 16 residues. The germline gives CDR1 SNHLY, CDR2 FYNNEI. Trimming removed 5 bases from V and 2 bases from J; junction bases left unmatched: 8. CDR3 in amino acids: CASSSTSGVVTDTQYF. DNA of the CDR3: TGTGCCAGCAGTTCGACTAGCGGAGTTGTCACAGATACGCAGTATTTT.

The gene calls are TRBV7-5 and TRBJ1-3; the listed D gene, TRBD1, was not tested against the DNA. TRBV7-5 is a listed pseudogene. The length of the CDR3 is 17 residues. The CDR3 here is CARSLGRGPNSGNTIYF. CDR3 bases: TGTGCCAGAAGCTTAGGTAGGGGGCCCAACTCTGGAAACACCATATATTTT.

The gene calls are TRBV5-1 and TRBJ2-1; TRBD2 might be the D (7 bases). This CDR3 has 16 residues. Germline loops: CDR1 SGHRS, CDR2 YFSETQ. Deletions cut 1 base from V and 4 bases from J, with 15 bases between. The CDR3: CASSLYQGGGYNEQFF. The CDR3, as DNA: TGCGCCAGCAGCTTGTACCAGGGAGGGGGTTACAATGAGCAGTTCTTC.

This clone was recorded a few times. The chain joins TRBV29-1 to TRBJ2-3; D perhaps matches TRBD1 (6 bases). Trimming took off 4 bases at V and 4 bases at J, with 15 bases between the two ends. The CDR3 contains 14 residues. Germline CDR1 and CDR2: SQVTM and ANQGSEA. This CDR3 is CSVGSGRGPDTQYF. CDR3 DNA: TGCAGCGTTGGATCGGGCAGGGGTCCAGATACGCAGTATTTT.

The chain combines TRBV7-2 with TRBJ1-1; maybe TRBD1 (6 bases). The CDR3 is 13 amino acids. The V end was cut by 7 bases, the J end by 1 base, with 10 bases between. Per germline, CDR1 SGHTA and CDR2 FQGNSA. The CDR3 DNA reads as TGTGCCAGCAAAAACAGGGAGAACACTGAAGCTTTCTTT. Encoded protein: CASKNRENTEAFF.

The chain links TRBV4-1 to TRBJ1-1, with 8 bases that match TRBD1. The CDR3 extends over 15 amino acids. Germline V lookup: CDR1 MGHRA, CDR2 YSYEKL. V dropped 0 bases and J dropped 5; count of bases not matched to a gene: 5. CDR3 residues: CASSQEPGGWTEAFF. Here the CDR3 DNA reads TGCGCCAGCAGCCAAGAACCAGGGGGCTGGACTGAAGCTTTCTTT.

The chain uses TRBV10-3 and TRBJ2-1, with 8 positions matching TRBD2. Germline V gene data show CDR1 as ENHRY and CDR2 as SYGVKD. This CDR3 is built from 12 residues. Trimming cost V 8 bases and J 8 bases; bases outside gene matches: 5. In DNA, the CDR3 is TGTGCCATCCGGGAGGGCAGCGATGAGCAGTTCTTC. Encoded protein: CAIREGSDEQFF.

In its sample, this clone was seen once. The rearrangement links TRBV28 to TRBJ1-2, with a tentative D call TRBD1 (6 bases). Germline CDR1 and CDR2: MDHEN and SYDVKM. The CDR3 length is 14 residues. Trimming left V 6 bases short and J 5 bases short, with 16 bases between. The CDR3: CASRLEGVGYGYTF. In DNA, the CDR3 is TGTGCCAGCAGGCTCGAGGGGGTCGGGTATGGCTACACCTTC.

This clone was picked up a small number of times. The chain joins TRBV25-1 to TRBJ1-2, with TRBD1 as a possible D gene (6 bases). Trimming took 2 bases from V and 8 from J, leaving 15 bases between them. The length of the CDR3 is 14 residues. Germline lookup yields CDR1 MGHDK and CDR2 SYGVNS. As DNA, the CDR3 is TGTGCCAGCAGTGAACAGGGGACGTTTTGGGGCTACACCTTC. Translated: CASSEQGTFWGYTF.

The J gene is TRBJ2-1, the V gene TRBV19, with 7 positions matching TRBD2. With 3 bases clipped from V and 8 bases from J, the junction kept 13 bases outside the gene matches. The CDR3 spans 16 residues. CDR1 LNHDA and CDR2 SQIVND come from the germline V gene (reference sequence). CDR3 loop: CASSIGLRGVRDEQFF. In DNA, the CDR3 is TGTGCCAGTAGTATCGGGTTACGGGGGGTTAGGGATGAGCAGTTCTTC.

The CDR3 bases are TGCGCCAGCAGTGTACTAGCGTTCCGGGAGACCCAGTACTTC. Translation gives CASSVLAFRETQYF. J is TRBJ2-5 and V is TRBV4-1, with TRBD2 matching 7 bases. Germline loops: CDR1 MGHRA, CDR2 YSYEKL. V was clipped by 6 bases and J by 5 bases; unmatched bases: 9. This CDR3 has 14 residues.

The chain couples TRBV29-1 to TRBJ2-3; D ambiguous. Germline V CDR1 and CDR2: SQVTM, ANQGSEA. The ends were cut back, 1 base at V and 1 base at J, with 3 bases in the middle. The CDR3 loop spans 12 amino acids. CDR3 nucleotides: TGCAGCGTTGAAGGAGGCACAGATACGCAGTATTTT. This translates into CSVEGGTDTQYF.

CDR3 bases: TGTGCCAGCAGTACACAGCCTACGGCTCCCGAGACCCAGTACTTC. This gives the protein CASSTQPTAPETQYF. The J gene is TRBJ2-5, the V gene TRBV27; D ambiguous. Germline V lookup: CDR1 MNHEY, CDR2 SMNVEV (reference sequence). Trimming removed 5 bases from V and 5 bases from J, with 18 bases in between. This CDR3 has 15 residues.